Presented here are 27 T cell receptor beta chains from one specimen sequenced in a study of control samples from healthy donors and cancer patients. Clones were sequenced by immunoSEQ multiplex PCR, and TCRdb holds only the in-frame ones, with some missing. The sample has roughly 83,000 clones, approximately 82% seen once. Sample: blood. The receptors were gathered from a woman aged 60-75 years in good health.

This clone was observed a single time. This chain connects TRBV4-3 to TRBJ1-1; D unclear. V gave up 0 bases and J gave up 4 bases, with 9 bases separating them. From germline, CDR1 is LGHNA and CDR2 YSLEER. This CDR3 contains 14 residues. The CDR3 loop reads CASSQEAGSTEAFF. In DNA, the CDR3 is TGCGCCAGCAGCCAAGAGGCAGGTAGCACTGAAGCTTTCTTT.

The rearrangement uses TRBV27 and TRBJ2-3; D is unresolved. The V end was cut by 5 bases, the J end by 4 bases, with 10 bases between. The CDR3 runs to 13 residues. CDR1 is MNHEY and CDR2 is SMNVEV in the germline V gene (reference sequence). CDR3 DNA: TGTGCCAGCAGTCCCGTGAACCCAGATACGCAGTATTTT. Translation gives CASSPVNPDTQYF.

The rearrangement joins TRBV6-5 to TRBJ1-1; no clear D gene. CDR3 size: 15 residues. Trimming removed 1 base at V and 1 base at J, with 10 bases between. Germline V gives CDR1 MNHEY, CDR2 SVGAGI. CDR3 coding DNA: TGTGCCAGCAGTTACTGGGGTAAGGGGAACACTGAAGCTTTCTTT. Residues: CASSYWGKGNTEAFF.

The chain has TRBV29-1 and TRBJ1-2, with 8 bases that match TRBD1. The CDR3 contains 13 residues. Unmatched junction bases numbered 7, after V lost 6 bases and J lost 4 bases. Germline CDR1 and CDR2: SQVTM and ANQGSEA. The CDR3 here is CSVGGQELYGYTF. The CDR3 nucleotides read TGCAGCGTGGGGGGACAGGAACTCTATGGCTACACCTTC.

The chain is built from TRBV6-5 and TRBJ2-2, with 8 nucleotides matching TRBD1. V shed 6 bases, J shed 7 bases, and the junction held 7 bases outside the gene matches. The V gene's germline CDR1 is MNHEY and CDR2 SVGAGI. CDR3 length: 14 residues. The CDR3 DNA reads TGTGCCAGCAGCCTCGACAGGGGCGGCGGGGAGCTGTTTTTT. It codes for CASSLDRGGGELFF.

The gene calls are TRBV6-5 and TRBJ1-1; D perhaps matches TRBD1 (5 bases). There are 15 residues in the CDR3. Germline CDR1 is MNHEY and CDR2 is SVGAGI. Deletions cut 7 bases from V and 1 base from J, with 16 bases between. CDR3 region: CASTAGGGGNTEAFF. CDR3 bases: TGTGCCAGCACCGCGGGCGGGGGAGGGAACACTGAAGCTTTCTTT.

The chain joins TRBV6-6 to TRBJ1-6; D call uncertain. The CDR3 spans 16 residues. Germline V gene sequence: CDR1 MNHNY, CDR2 SVGAGI (reference sequence). Trimming took 5 bases from V and 0 from J, leaving 11 bases between them. The CDR3 coding sequence is TGTGCCAGCAGTCCCGGACGGAGCTCCTATAATTCACCCCTCCACTTT. Translating gives CASSPGRSSYNSPLHF.

The V call is TRBV7-2, the J call TRBJ2-7; no reliable D call. CDR1 is SGHTA, CDR2 FQGNSA, per germline. V lost 2 bases and J 2 bases, leaving 7 bases between the germline ends. This CDR3 region has 13 residues. CDR3 sequence (DNA): TGTGCCAGCAGCTTAAGCCTGCCCTACGAGCAGTACTTC. This sequence encodes CASSLSLPYEQYF.

The V gene is TRBV5-6, the J gene TRBJ2-7; D is uncertain. CDR1 is SGHDT, CDR2 YYEEEE, per germline. Trimming shortened V by 4 bases and J by 1 base, and 12 bases separated the two germline ends. This CDR3 is 14 amino acids long. The CDR3 DNA follows: TGTGCCAGCAGCATGTCCTGGGATTCCTACGAGCAGTACTTC. It is translated as CASSMSWDSYEQYF.

This clone showed up just once. V is TRBV27 and J is TRBJ1-5; D unresolved. This CDR3 has 14 amino acids. CDR1 and CDR2 from the germline V gene are MNHEY and SMNVEV (reference sequence). V lost 7 bases, J lost 7 bases, and 17 bases lay in between. CDR3 DNA: TGTGCCAGCATGTCGTTCGGGAGAAGCCAGCCCCAGCATTTT. It is translated as CASMSFGRSQPQHF.

This sequence joins TRBV2 and TRBJ1-6; D ambiguous. Germline V gives CDR1 SNHLY, CDR2 FYNNEI. The CDR3 runs 15 residues. V shed 7 bases and J shed 10 bases, with 20 bases lying between them. CDR3 DNA sequence: TGTGCCAGCACCCGAACCGACGGGCCGGGGTCACCCCTCCACTTT. Its protein product is CASTRTDGPGSPLHF.

Only a few counts were recorded for this clone. This chain links TRBV9 with TRBJ1-1, with 7 bases aligning to TRBD1. V lost 4 bases, J lost 8 bases, and 5 bases stayed unmatched. CDR1 SGDLS and CDR2 YYNGEE come from the germline V gene. This CDR3 has 12 amino acids. The CDR3 region is CASSPRQGEAFF. In nucleotides, the CDR3 is TGTGCCAGCAGCCCCAGACAGGGAGAAGCTTTCTTT. The whole variable domain, filled in from reference TRBV9 and TRBJ1-1, reads DSGVTQTPKHLITATGQRVTLRCSPRSGDLSVYWYQQSLDQGLQFLIQYYNGEERAKGNILERFSAQQFPDLHSELNLSSLELGDSALYFCASSPRQGEAFFGQGTRLTVV.

A single count supports this clone. For the CDR3, the DNA is TGTGCCAGCAGTTTAAGGGTCGGAGAGCAGTTCTTC. This encodes CASSLRVGEQFF. This chain links TRBV28 with TRBJ2-1; no clear D gene. Trimming removed 2 bases at V and 10 bases at J, with 9 bases between. This CDR3 is 12 amino acids long. Germline CDR1 and CDR2: MDHEN and SYDVKM.

The chain couples TRBV4-1 to TRBJ2-1; 12 bases are a match to TRBD2. This CDR3 is 15 amino acids long. Germline V CDR1 and CDR2: MGHRA, YSYEKL. With 4 bases clipped from V and 6 bases from J, the junction kept 4 bases outside the gene matches. The CDR3 DNA is TGCGCCAGCAGCCTAGGACTAGCGGGAATCAATGAGCAGTTCTTC. Translation: CASSLGLAGINEQFF.

Only one count was recorded for this clone. V gene TRBV6-6 combines with J gene TRBJ1-5, with unresolved D. This CDR3 comprises 16 residues. The V end lost 0 bases, the J end lost 0 bases, and 9 bases lay between the germline ends. Germline values: CDR1 MNHNY, CDR2 SVGAGI (reference sequence). Written as DNA, the CDR3 is TGTGCCAGCAGTTACTCCCCTCAGGTTAGCAATCAGCCCCAGCATTTT. Its protein product is CASSYSPQVSNQPQHF.

This clone is a singleton in its sample. J is TRBJ1-5 and V is TRBV21-1; the tabulated D call, TRBD1, remains unverified against the DNA. TRBV21-1 counts as a pseudogene. The CDR3 loop spans 17 amino acids. The CDR3 DNA reads as TGTGCCAGCAGCAAAGATCGGCGGGACAGCCCCTATCAGCCCCAGCATTTT. It specifies CASSKDRRDSPYQPQHF.

The chain couples TRBV3-1 (or the pseudogene TRBV3-2) to TRBJ2-5; 9 bases align to TRBD2. V was clipped by 0 bases and J by 1 base; unmatched bases: 0. The CDR3 is 15 residues long. Germline V gene sequence: CDR1 LGHDT, CDR2 YNNKEL (reference sequence). In nucleotides, the CDR3 is TGTGCCAGCAGCCAAGATAGCGGGGGCCAAGAGACCCAGTACTTC. Translation gives CASSQDSGGQETQYF.

The chain links TRBV28 to TRBJ2-1; a weak D match, TRBD2 (6 bases). The V end was cut by 7 bases, the J end by 3 bases, with 16 bases between. CDR1 MDHEN and CDR2 SYDVKM come from the germline V gene. The CDR3 has 15 amino acids. The CDR3 loop is CASTGPGSGYNEQFF. The CDR3, as DNA: TGTGCCAGCACGGGGCCCGGGAGCGGCTACAATGAGCAGTTCTTC. Full variable domain (rest looked up from reference TRBV28 and TRBJ2-1): DVKVTQSSRYLVKRTGEKVFLECVQDMDHENMFWYRQDPGLGLRLIYFSYDVKMKEKGDIPEGYSVSREKKERFSLILESASTNQTSMYLCASTGPGSGYNEQFFGPGTRLTVL.

This clone was observed a single time. The chain couples TRBV4-3 to TRBJ1-2; D is ambiguous. CDR1 is LGHNA and CDR2 is YSLEER in the germline V gene. Trimming took 0 bases from V and 6 from J, leaving 14 bases between them. There are 15 residues in the CDR3. The CDR3 loop reads CASSQEELGRNGYTF. CDR3 in DNA: TGCGCCAGCAGCCAAGAGGAGCTGGGGAGGAATGGCTACACCTTC.

The CDR3 DNA reads as TGTGCCAGCAGCGCCGACGGAAGTGAAAAACTGTTTTTT. Amino acids: CASSADGSEKLFF. This chain links TRBV7-9 with TRBJ1-4; D gene unclear. Germline lookup yields CDR1 SEHNR and CDR2 FQNEAQ (reference sequence). Trimming took off 5 bases at V and 7 bases at J, with 11 bases between the two ends. CDR3 length equals 13 residues.

The chain joins TRBV28 to TRBJ2-1, with D perhaps given as TRBD1 or TRBD2 (5 bases each). V dropped 5 bases and J dropped 6 bases, with 23 bases sitting between them. The CDR3 spans 17 residues. Germline lookup yields CDR1 MDHEN and CDR2 SYDVKM. The CDR3, as DNA: TGTGCCAGCAGTACGCACCCGGGTGGGGGATCTGGCAATGAGCAGTTCTTC. Translated, it gives CASSTHPGGGSGNEQFF.

This clone was observed a single time. The chain has TRBV9 and TRBJ2-7; perhaps TRBD1 as D (6 bases). Germline V gene sequence: CDR1 SGDLS, CDR2 YYNGEE. This CDR3 spans 13 amino acids. V was trimmed by 0 bases and J by 5 bases, leaving 9 bases between them. The CDR3 bases are TGTGCCAGCAGCGTAGGCCCAGGGGACGAGCAGTACTTC. Protein: CASSVGPGDEQYF.

The chain combines TRBV7-9 with TRBJ2-6; 7 bases fit TRBD1. From germline, CDR1 is SEHNR and CDR2 FQNEAQ (reference sequence). With V trimmed by 5 bases and J by 0 bases, 7 bases remained unmatched. CDR3 size: 17 residues. This CDR3 is CASSTWTGTSGANVLTF. For the CDR3, the DNA is TGTGCCAGCAGCACTTGGACAGGAACCTCTGGGGCCAACGTCCTGACTTTC.

The rearrangement uses TRBV5-4 and TRBJ2-3, with TRBD2 matching over 7 bases. In germline, CDR1 is SGHNT, CDR2 YYREEE (reference sequence). Trimming removed 3 bases from V and 4 bases from J; junction bases left unmatched: 5. CDR3 size: 14 residues. For the CDR3, the DNA is TGTGCCAGCAGCTGGACTAGTCTCCCAGATACGCAGTATTTT. Translated, it gives CASSWTSLPDTQYF.

This clone was seen only a few times. The chain uses TRBV21-1 and TRBJ2-7. TRBV21-1 is a pseudogene locus. The CDR3 is 11 amino acids. The CDR3 coding sequence is TGTGCCAGCAGCAACTCCTACGAGCAGTACTTC. Translated: CASSNSYEQYF.

The rearrangement links TRBV30 to TRBJ1-1, with D possibly matching TRBD1 (6 bases). CDR1 GTSNPN and CDR2 SVGIG come from the germline V gene (reference sequence). There are 16 residues in the CDR3. V was pared by 1 base and J by 5 bases, with 20 bases between. The CDR3 spells CAWSGRTAPYRTEAFF. CDR3 sequence (DNA): TGTGCCTGGAGTGGAAGGACAGCACCTTATCGGACTGAAGCTTTCTTT. Full variable domain (rest looked up from reference TRBV30 and TRBJ1-1): SQTIHQWPATLVQPVGSPLSLECTVEGTSNPNLYWYRQAAGRGLQLLFYSVGIGQISSEVPQNLSASRPQDRQFILSSKKLLLSDSGFYLCAWSGRTAPYRTEAFFGQGTRLTVV.

The chain combines TRBV28 with TRBJ1-6; TRBD1 is a possible D gene (5 bases). This CDR3 contains 13 residues. CDR1 and CDR2 from the germline V gene are MDHEN and SYDVKM. The V end lost 6 bases, the J end lost 8 bases, and 11 bases lay between the germline ends. The CDR3 reads CASRTARDSPLHF. CDR3 sequence (DNA): TGTGCCAGCAGGACAGCGAGGGATTCACCCCTCCACTTT.